This T cell receptor (beta chain) comes out of a study of Graves' ophthalmopathy and Graves' hyperthyroidism (dated by TCRdb to the late 2010s). For the study in its entirety: Peripheral blood was collected at initial diagnosis, before any treatment. T-cell repertoires of thyroid tissue and blood were compared in 5 or 6 hyperthyroidism patients. To explore V-J signatures that separate ophthalmopathy from hyperthyroidism, a discovery set of approximately 100 patients was enrolled, consisting of fewer than 45 with ophthalmopathy and around 60 with stable hyperthyroidism. After sampling, hyperthyroidism patients received methimazole starting at 30 mg daily, and ophthalmopathy patients received high-dose intravenous methylprednisolone. An independent validation cohort was composed of approximately 19 hyperthyroidism patients and about 17 patients who later progressed from hyperthyroidism to ophthalmopathy. In total, 135 blood samples were TCR-sequenced: 40 to 45 ophthalmopathy, approximately 75 hyperthyroidism and 17 hyperthyroidism-to-ophthalmopathy patients. The study used signatures of the TCR beta repertoire to tell Graves' ophthalmopathy apart from Graves' hyperthyroidism and to predict which patients would progress to ophthalmopathy. Overall study results and their limits: In validation, the model predicted ophthalmopathy progression with more than 55% sensitivity and roughly 78% specificity; around twelve predicted patients were CT-confirmed with GO in a median of approximately six months. Most of the expanded thyroid clonotypes with a frequency above 0.001 were also detected in blood, and it was suggested that the thyroid immune response may be reflected by blood repertoires. Sample size was not predetermined statistically, and investigators were not blinded to group allocation. The 13-signature model separated ophthalmopathy from stable hyperthyroidism with around 90% sensitivity and about 81% specificity in cross-validation, and 80%/75% in the test set.

Patients with ophthalmopathy had moderately to severely active disease, with a Clinical Activity Score of 3 or more, a NOSPECS grade of 4 or more, and a disease duration of less than 3 months. Patients were excluded if they had other autoimmune diseases, uncontrolled infections, pregnancy or lactation. Clinical symptoms, serum thyroxine, TRAb, thyroid ultrasound and orbital computed tomography formed the basis of the diagnosis. PBMCs were isolated from 8 to 10 ml of fresh peripheral blood by Ficoll-Paque density gradient centrifugation. Trizol reagent was used to extract the total RNA, and its quality was then checked on an Agilent 2100 Bioanalyzer. TCR beta CDR3 regions were amplified from RNA transcripts for repertoire sequencing. The first round was an RT-PCR using HTBI primers with the Qiagen OneStep RT-PCR kit, and this first round was followed by a second-round multiplex PCR, then size selection and purification. Libraries were sequenced on an Illumina HiSeq2000 using paired-end 100 bp reads. The study's own analysis went as follows. SOAPnuke was used to process the reads, throwing out any read that had adapters, had uncalled bases, had a mean Phred below 15, or lacked an exact constant-primer or identifier match. COPE v1.2.5 was used to merge high-quality paired reads. Each unique nucleotide sequence was treated as a clonotype, and MiTCR v1.1 was used to align the clonotypes to the IMGT TRB V, D and J references. Analysis was restricted to V-J combinations with a frequency above 0.0001, which covered 99.2% of repertoires. For each V-J combination, a TCR clonal expansion and chaos score was defined as the ratio of F50 clonal expansion to chaos observed in the TCRdist matrix. Welch's t-statistics and random forest were used to reduce features to about a dozen V-J combinations, which were fed into a naive Bayes classifier. The similarity between thyroid and blood repertoires was quantified using the Morisita-Horn index. TCRdb trimmed the raw reads at Q25, called clones with MiXCR and kept productive beta chains. Rows merge per CDR3 protein into single entries with the most common DNA and genes. In this record, the V and J calls reflect TCRdb's handling and not the investigators' own analysis. This sample gives under 350,000 distinct CDR3 sequences in total; roughly 15% of them show up just once. Together, the top ten hold over 9% of the sample.

The table lists this clonotype with many counts. There is no known antigen for this receptor. No per-base quality is available; no much larger clone lies one base away. The CDR3 contains 17 residues, cysteine and phenylalanine counted. The sequence is cut down to CDR3 DNA, 51 bases in frame from base 1. The CDR1 and CDR2 encoded by the germline V gene (reference sequence) are DFQATT and SNEGSKA. Trimming takes 1 base off V and 1 base off J; junction bases not matched to a gene: 12. This clonotype was sampled from an adult man with Graves' ophthalmopathy. Sequenced: peripheral blood. The receptor chain draws on TRBV20-1 and TRBJ1-2, with 7 bases matching TRBD1. The base sequence is TGCAGTGCTAGAGGCGTTGAGGACAGGCATTATAACTATGGCTACACCTTC. Its coded protein is CSARGVEDRHYNYGYTF.